A single sample gave rise to the 27 T cell receptor beta chains below, sequenced in a study of cytomegalovirus exposure and HLA in healthy donors. A multiplex PCR was run with 60 Vbeta primers and 13 Jbeta primers. Measured with immunoSEQ multiplex PCR; TCRdb has only the in-frame clones, and not every one. Among 150,000 to 200,000 clones listed, around 76% were seen once. The sample was PBMCs. These receptors originate from a man aged 35-49 years in good health and CMV-seropositive.

V usage is TRBV5-1 and J usage is TRBJ2-5; D may be TRBD2 (7 bases). V was cut by 0 bases and J by 1 base, with 10 bases left in between. The CDR3 covers 15 residues. CDR1 is SGHRS and CDR2 is YFSETQ in the germline V gene. CDR3 sequence (DNA): TGCGCCAGCAGCTTGGCGGGGGGCGGCCAAGAGACCCAGTACTTC. It codes for CASSLAGGGQETQYF.

This clone was recorded a few times. This CDR3 reads CASSLSMDRGLDEQYF. The CDR3 nucleotides are TGTGCCAGCAGCCTATCCATGGACAGGGGGCTCGACGAGCAGTACTTC. This chain links TRBV7-6 with TRBJ2-7; 11 nucleotides agree with TRBD1. V lost 5 bases and J lost 5; bases outside the gene matches: 11. The CDR3 consists of 16 residues. Germline loops: CDR1 SGHVS, CDR2 FNYEAQ.

The gene calls are TRBV25-1 and TRBJ2-2; 9 bases line up with TRBD1. The CDR3 is 15 amino acids. Trimming cost V 9 bases and J 2 bases; bases outside gene matches: 7. Looked up from germline, CDR1 is MGHDK and CDR2 is SYGVNS. In DNA, the CDR3 is TGTGCCAGGGGACAGGGCCGGATAAACACCGGGGAGCTGTTTTTT. Its translation: CARGQGRINTGELFF.

The chain recombines TRBV6-1 with TRBJ2-7; no firm D call. Germline CDR1 reads MNHNS; CDR2 reads SASEGT. The CDR3 runs 16 residues. The V end lost 1 base, the J end lost 3 bases, and 16 bases lay between the germline ends. The CDR3 bases are TGTGCCAGCAGTGAAGGGCGCAACCTGAACAGCTACGAGCAGTACTTC. It encodes CASSEGRNLNSYEQYF.

The CDR3 region has the DNA TGTGCCAGCAGCTTAGAAGCAGGCCACCCTCCTATTTACGAGCAGTACTTC. Protein sequence: CASSLEAGHPPIYEQYF. The V and J genes are TRBV7-8 and TRBJ2-5; no reliable D call. The J call may be incorrect, as the DNA end agrees better with TRBJ2-7. The CDR3 runs 17 residues. Per the germline V gene, CDR1 is SGHVS and CDR2 is FQNEAQ.

This clone was recorded a few times. J is TRBJ1-4 and V is TRBV6-5; 7 bases fit TRBD1. The germline gives CDR1 MNHEY, CDR2 SVGAGI. This CDR3 is built from 14 residues. J lost 7 bases, V lost 5 bases, and 7 bases had no gene match. The CDR3 protein is CASSRIGTAEKLFF. The CDR3 DNA sequence: TGTGCCAGCAGTCGGATTGGGACAGCTGAAAAACTGTTTTTT.

The genes are TRBV5-1 and TRBJ1-1; 9 nucleotides line up with TRBD1. Germline V gives CDR1 SGHRS, CDR2 YFSETQ. CDR3 length: 15 amino acids. V lost 3 bases and J lost 3; bases outside the gene matches: 6. As DNA, the CDR3 is TGCGCCAGCAGCTCCGGGACAGGGATTTACACTGAAGCTTTCTTT. Its translation is CASSSGTGIYTEAFF.

J is TRBJ1-6 and V is TRBV7-9; 8 bases map to TRBD1. V dropped 4 bases and J dropped 6; count of bases not matched to a gene: 8. Looked up from germline, CDR1 is SEHNR and CDR2 is FQNEAQ (reference sequence). This CDR3 is built from 16 residues. CDR3 nucleotide sequence: TGTGCCAGCAGCTCAACAGGACAGGGCGCTAATTCACCCCTCCACTTT. Encoded protein: CASSSTGQGANSPLHF.

The gene calls are TRBV27 and TRBJ1-1; TRBD1 is a possible D gene (6 bases). Per germline, CDR1 MNHEY and CDR2 SMNVEV (reference sequence). The CDR3 is 15 residues long. Trimming stripped 6 bases from V and 4 bases from J, with 18 bases between. CDR3 bases: TGTGCCAGCAGCCATACTGATACAGGGACCACTGAAGCTTTCTTT. Its protein is CASSHTDTGTTEAFF.

This clone has only a few counts. The genes are TRBV9 and TRBJ1-2; no firm D call. This CDR3 region has 12 residues. The germline V gene has CDR1 SGDLS and CDR2 YYNGEE. V was trimmed by 0 bases and J by 4 bases, leaving 4 bases between them. The CDR3 DNA follows: TGTGCCAGCAGCGTAGACAGCTATGGCTACACCTTC. The encoded protein is CASSVDSYGYTF.

This clone was counted once. The gene calls are TRBV11-2 and TRBJ2-7, with D possibly TRBD1 on 6 matching bases. CDR1 and CDR2 from the germline V gene are SGHAT and FQNNGV. Between the trimmed V and J ends, which lost 2 bases and 2 bases, there was a span of 10 bases. This CDR3 is 14 amino acids long. CDR3 protein: CASSLQGYTYEQYF. The DNA of the CDR3 is TGTGCCAGCAGCTTACAGGGGTACACCTACGAGCAGTACTTC.

The genes are TRBV2 and TRBJ2-7; 9 positions agree with TRBD1. Germline values: CDR1 SNHLY, CDR2 FYNNEI. The CDR3 covers 17 residues. V lost 6 bases to trimming and J lost 2 bases; unmatched junction nucleotides: 14. Here the CDR3 DNA reads TGTGCCAGCAGCCCGACTATGATGACAGGGGGGGCCTACGAGCAGTACTTC. Encoded protein: CASSPTMMTGGAYEQYF.

The chain employs TRBV5-4 and TRBJ2-2; 11 bases line up with TRBD2. The length of the CDR3 is 16 residues. CDR1 SGHNT and CDR2 YYREEE come from the germline V gene (reference sequence). With 6 bases clipped from V and 5 bases from J, the junction kept 9 bases outside the gene matches. CDR3 protein: CASNLGTSGRTGELFF. CDR3 in DNA: TGTGCCAGCAACCTCGGGACTAGCGGCAGAACCGGGGAGCTGTTTTTT.

The J gene is TRBJ2-2, the V gene TRBV2, with a weak D call TRBD2 (5 bases). The ends were cut back, 5 bases at V and 5 bases at J, with 6 bases in the middle. Germline V CDR1 and CDR2: SNHLY, FYNNEI. The CDR3 covers 12 residues. The CDR3 DNA follows: TGTGCCAGCAGTCAGCGGACCGGGGAGCTGTTTTTT. This gives the protein CASSQRTGELFF.

The V gene is TRBV19, the J gene TRBJ2-5; D not certain. This CDR3 has 11 amino acids. Trimming stripped 3 bases from V and 5 bases from J, with 4 bases between. The germline V gene encodes CDR1 LNHDA and CDR2 SQIVND (reference sequence). Written as DNA, the CDR3 is TGTGCCAGTAGTATCTCGGAGACCCAGTACTTC. Protein product: CASSISETQYF.

The gene calls are TRBV11-2 and TRBJ2-3, with a possible D match to TRBD2 (6 bases). CDR3 length equals 11 residues. Trimming took 11 bases from V and 3 from J, leaving 9 bases between them. The V gene's germline CDR1 is SGHAT and CDR2 FQNNGV. This chain's CDR3 is CAAGGTDTQYF. The CDR3 DNA reads TGTGCCGCCGGGGGAACAGATACGCAGTATTTT.

The J gene is TRBJ2-3, the V gene TRBV11-2, with 12 bases matching TRBD2. V dropped 4 bases and J dropped 1; count of bases not matched to a gene: 3. The germline CDR1 and CDR2 sequences are SGHAT and FQNNGV. CDR3 length: 16 residues. CDR3 in amino acids: CASSSGLAGGTDTQYF. The CDR3, as DNA: TGTGCCAGCAGCTCGGGACTAGCGGGCGGCACAGATACGCAGTATTTT.

The rearrangement links TRBV7-6 to TRBJ2-2; 11 nucleotides align to TRBD1. Germline-derived CDR1 and CDR2 are SGHVS and FNYEAQ. The CDR3 is 16 amino acids. The V gene end was trimmed by 4 bases and the J gene end by 5 bases; junction bases not matched to a gene: 6. This chain's CDR3 is CASSSRGTGGTGELFF. CDR3 coding DNA: TGTGCCAGCAGCTCCCGGGGGACAGGGGGAACCGGGGAGCTGTTTTTT.

The genes are TRBV4-1 and TRBJ2-7; TRBD1 matches 9 bases. Germline V gene data show CDR1 as MGHRA and CDR2 as YSYEKL. The CDR3 length is 15 residues. The junction had 9 bases not matched to a gene; V was cut back by 3 bases and J by 6 bases. CDR3 sequence reads: CASSQAGGTGSEQYF. The DNA of the CDR3 is TGCGCCAGCAGCCAGGCCGGCGGGACAGGGTCCGAGCAGTACTTC.

The V and J genes are TRBV10-3 and TRBJ2-2; D ambiguous. This CDR3 is 11 amino acids long. Germline V gene data show CDR1 as ENHRY and CDR2 as SYGVKD. V gave up 4 bases and J gave up 8 bases, with 5 bases separating them. CDR3 protein: CAISATGELFF. CDR3 nucleotide sequence: TGTGCCATCAGTGCGACTGGGGAGCTGTTTTTT.

In this sample, this clone turned up a few times. This chain joins TRBV4-1 and TRBJ1-6; D is uncertain. The V gene lost 0 bases and the J gene lost 6 bases, with 9 bases spanning the gap. The length of the CDR3 is 15 residues. CDR1 MGHRA and CDR2 YSYEKL come from the germline V gene. The CDR3 here is CASSQEATVNSPLHF. The CDR3 DNA is TGCGCCAGCAGCCAAGAGGCCACAGTTAATTCACCCCTCCACTTT.

V and J are TRBV5-6 and TRBJ2-1; perhaps TRBD1 as D (6 bases). Germline-derived CDR1 and CDR2 are SGHDT and YYEEEE. CDR3 length equals 14 residues. The ends were cut back, 3 bases at V and 8 bases at J, with 15 bases in the middle. CDR3 sequence (DNA): TGTGCCAGCAGCTATGGGACACCGCACGATGAGCAGTTCTTC. As protein: CASSYGTPHDEQFF.

This chain links TRBV7-2 with TRBJ2-7, with D perhaps TRBD1 (6 bases). Trimming took 4 bases from V and 0 from J, leaving 13 bases between them. The CDR3 consists of 15 residues. Germline values: CDR1 SGHTA, CDR2 FQGNSA. The CDR3 DNA reads TGTGCCAGCAGCTCCGGGACACTGATCTCCTACGAGCAGTACTTC. Translating it yields CASSSGTLISYEQYF.

V is TRBV27 and J is TRBJ1-5, with D maybe TRBD1 (6 bases). Germline CDR1 MNHEY, CDR2 SMNVEV (reference sequence). The CDR3 extends over 17 amino acids. Between the trimmed V and J ends, which lost 4 bases and 2 bases, there was a span of 18 bases. CDR3 residues: CASSSPSKQGGNQPQHF. In DNA form, the CDR3 reads TGTGCCAGCAGTTCCCCCTCCAAACAGGGTGGCAATCAGCCCCAGCATTTT.

The V gene is TRBV9, the J gene TRBJ2-3, with TRBD2 matching 14 bases. V gave up 3 bases and J gave up 1 base; unmatched junction bases: 16. Germline V gives CDR1 SGDLS, CDR2 YYNGEE. The length of the CDR3 is 21 residues. In DNA form, the CDR3 reads TGTGCCAGCAGCGCCTCAGGACTAGCGGGGGGATCTATAAGGGGCACAGATACGCAGTATTTT. Translated: CASSASGLAGGSIRGTDTQYF.

The chain is built from TRBV5-4 and TRBJ1-1, with D unclear. Germline V gene lookup returns CDR1 SGHNT and CDR2 YYREEE (reference sequence). CDR3 length: 14 amino acids. Deletions cut 0 bases from V and 4 bases from J, with 10 bases between. In DNA form, the CDR3 reads TGTGCCAGCAGCTTGGTTGGAGAGGGCACTGAAGCTTTCTTT. It is translated as CASSLVGEGTEAFF.

The genes are TRBV13 and TRBJ2-7; 9 nucleotides align to TRBD1. The CDR3 has 15 residues. The germline V gene has CDR1 PRHDT and CDR2 FYEKMQ (reference sequence). J gave up 4 bases and V 3 bases, and 7 bases lay outside the gene matches. The CDR3 reads CASSFPGTGIYEQYF. The CDR3 DNA is TGTGCCAGCAGCTTCCCAGGGACAGGGATATACGAGCAGTACTTC. The variable domain in full, completed from reference TRBV13 and TRBJ2-7, reads AAGVIQSPRHLIKEKRETATLKCYPIPRHDTVYWYQQGPGQDPQFLISFYEKMQSDKGSIPDRFSAQQFSDYHSELNMSSLELGDSALYFCASSFPGTGIYEQYFGPGTRLTVT.